Listed below are T cell receptor beta chains from one sample, sequenced in a study of blood T cell repertoires in COVID-19. Sequencing was performed with immunoSEQ multiplex PCR; in TCRdb, only in-frame clones are kept and a portion is missing. The sample lists around 210,000 clones; approximately 80% were seen once. The sequencing input was peripheral blood. These receptors all stem from a woman older than 75 with COVID-19, enrolled during active disease. Each CDR3 is given with its conserved first and last residue. The order of the fields is J gene, clone size, V gene, D gene, CDR3 protein, CDR3 DNA. The D gene is left open where the match is weak. Expanded clones get a size class; other rows say once, few or many, or leave the size out.

>TRBJ2-1|-|TRBV5-1|TRBD2
CASSLGAGGLNEQFF
TGCGCCAGCAGCTTAGGAGCGGGAGGGTTGAATGAGCAGTTCTTC
>TRBJ2-7|-|TRBV18|-
CASSPSGYGSYEQYF
TGTGCCAGCTCACCAAGCGGCTACGGCTCCTACGAGCAGTACTTC
>TRBJ1-1|-|TRBV7-9|-
CASSFQLNTEAFF
TGTGCCAGCAGCTTTCAGTTGAACACTGAAGCTTTCTTT
>TRBJ2-7|-|TRBV7-6|-
CASSFDTNSVYEQYF
TGTGCCAGCAGCTTCGACACAAACAGTGTCTACGAGCAGTACTTC
>TRBJ2-5|-|TRBV5-1|TRBD1
CASSSGQEGTQYF
TGCGCCAGCAGCTCGGGACAGGAGGGGACCCAGTACTTC
>TRBJ1-6|-|TRBV5-1|-
CASSLGSNSPLHF
TGCGCCAGCAGCTTGGGGAGCAATTCACCCCTCCACTTT
>TRBJ1-2|-|TRBV6-5|TRBD1
CASRKQGDEKGYTF
TGTGCCAGCAGAAAACAGGGGGATGAAAAAGGCTACACCTTC
>TRBJ1-2|-|TRBV5-8|-
CASARGRGNYGYTF
TGTGCCAGCGCTAGGGGCAGGGGCAACTATGGCTACACCTTC
>TRBJ2-3|-|TRBV28|TRBD1
CASRPTLGQGPDTQYF
TGTGCCAGCAGGCCCACGTTGGGACAGGGTCCAGATACGCAGTATTTT
>TRBJ1-4|-|TRBV6-5|-
CASSLLTGTNEKLFF
TGTGCCAGCAGTCTCCTAACAGGAACTAATGAAAAACTGTTTTTT
>TRBJ2-7|few|TRBV13|TRBD2
CASSIHSGTSGSYF
TGTGCCAGCAGCATCCACTCCGGGACTAGCGGGAGCTACTTC
>TRBJ1-1|-|TRBV3-1/TRBV3-2|-
CASSPYRSTEAFF
TGTGCCAGCAGCCCCTACAGGTCCACTGAAGCTTTCTTT
>TRBJ2-7|-|TRBV6-7|TRBD2
CASSPRPEGGPYEQYF
TGTGCCAGCAGCCCACGCCCTGAGGGAGGGCCCTACGAGCAGTACTTC
>TRBJ2-1|-|TRBV11-2|TRBD1
CASRRTGGSHEQFF
TGTGCCAGCAGGAGGACAGGGGGATCTCATGAGCAGTTCTTC
>TRBJ2-3|-|TRBV7-3|-
CASSLGLVSTDTQYF
TGTGCCAGCAGCTTAGGTTTAGTTAGCACAGATACGCAGTATTTT
>TRBJ2-1|-|TRBV3-1/TRBV3-2|-
CASSQMASASEQFF
TGTGCCAGCAGCCAAATGGCCAGCGCTAGTGAGCAGTTCTTC
>TRBJ2-7|-|TRBV5-1|TRBD1
CASMSQGAGEQYF
TGCGCCAGCATGTCACAGGGGGCAGGGGAGCAGTACTTC
>TRBJ2-3|few|TRBV5-1|TRBD2
CASSRASGGETDTQYF
TGCGCCAGCAGCCGGGCAAGCGGGGGAGAAACAGATACGCAGTATTTT
>TRBJ1-2|-|TRBV18|-
CASSPPTGTYGYTF
TGTGCCAGCTCACCACCGACAGGAACCTATGGCTACACCTTC
>TRBJ1-2|once|TRBV9|TRBD1
CASSRTGVGGYTF
TGTGCCAGCAGCCGGACAGGGGTAGGAGGCTACACCTTC
>TRBJ2-7|-|TRBV28|TRBD1
CASHQGQAVYEQYF
TGTGCCAGCCACCAGGGACAGGCAGTCTACGAGCAGTACTTC
>TRBJ1-5|once|TRBV15|-
CATSRGGEGSQPQHF
TGTGCCACCAGCAGAGGGGGCGAAGGTTCTCAGCCCCAGCATTTT
>TRBJ1-2|-|TRBV24-1|TRBD1
CATSDTRTGNNYGYTF
TGTGCCACCAGTGATACCCGGACAGGCAACAACTATGGCTACACCTTC
>TRBJ2-7|-|TRBV12-2|-
CAGRPDRDRPRYF
TGTGCAGGTCGCCCAGACAGAGACAGGCCCCGGTACTTC
>TRBJ2-3|-|TRBV9|TRBD1
CASSATGSADTQYF
TGTGCCAGCAGCGCGACAGGGTCCGCAGATACGCAGTATTTT
>TRBJ1-6|once|TRBV6-2/TRBV6-3|TRBD1
CASSYGYRGGSPLHF
TGTGCCAGCAGTTATGGGTACAGGGGTGGTTCACCCCTCCACTTT
>TRBJ2-2|-|TRBV5-1|-
CASSGQPGATSGELFF
TGCGCCAGCAGCGGTCAACCAGGGGCAACGTCCGGGGAGCTGTTTTTT
>TRBJ2-1|-|TRBV7-2|-
CASSLVSGEGEQFF
TGTGCCAGCAGCTTAGTGTCGGGTGAAGGTGAGCAGTTCTTC
>TRBJ2-6|-|TRBV27|-
CASKHTGAGANVLTF
TGTGCCAGCAAACATACAGGTGCTGGGGCCAACGTCCTGACTTTC